The 32 T cell receptor beta chains given below trace back to one sample, sequenced in a study of T cell responses to AZD1222 COVID-19 vaccine (dated by TCRdb to the early 2020s). Read against the paper, the sample's time point label means: baseline before first vaccination. Libraries were constructed by the immunoSEQ multiplex PCR assay. Entries here come from immuneACCESS through TCRdb and include only in-frame sequences with V and J called. Some clones fail to appear in such tables; in the studies checked, an unresolved V gene covers under half of the shortfall, and the cause of the remainder is unknown. Within this sample are around 72,000 clones, with roughly 87% of them counted one time only. The top ten constitute about 25% of the sample. Specimen: peripheral blood, collected on day 0 of AZD1222 vaccination. These receptors originate from an adult in good health.

The chain has TRBV4-2 and TRBJ2-1; TRBD2 matches 8 bases. V shed 4 bases, J shed 8 bases, and the junction held 10 bases outside the gene matches. The CDR3 is 15 residues long. Germline values: CDR1 LGHNA, CDR2 YNFKEQ. CDR3 region: CASSLRAGALDEQFF. The CDR3 DNA reads TGTGCCAGCAGCCTCAGAGCGGGAGCCCTCGATGAGCAGTTCTTC.

The genes are TRBV19 and TRBJ1-2; TRBD1 matches 7 bases. Germline V gene data show CDR1 as LNHDA and CDR2 as SQIVND (reference sequence). This CDR3 is 13 amino acids long. The V gene end was trimmed by 6 bases and the J gene end by 4 bases; junction bases not matched to a gene: 5. The CDR3 coding sequence is TGTGCCAGTAGACAGACAGGGATCTATGGCTACACCTTC. It codes for CASRQTGIYGYTF.

This chain connects TRBV19 to TRBJ2-7; 9 nucleotides align to TRBD1. Looked up from germline, CDR1 is LNHDA and CDR2 is SQIVND (reference sequence). The CDR3 runs to 13 residues. After removal of 5 bases from V and 9 bases from J, the junction contained 8 bases not matched to a gene. This CDR3 is CASSPLTGGRQYF. For the CDR3, the DNA is TGTGCCAGTAGTCCCCTGACAGGGGGGAGGCAGTACTTC. The variable domain in full, with the rest retrieved from reference TRBV19 and TRBJ2-7, is DGGITQSPKYLFRKEGQNVTLSCEQNLNHDAMYWYRQDPGQGLRLIYYSQIVNDFQKGDIAEGYSVSREKKESFPLTVTSAQKNPTAFYLCASSPLTGGRQYFGPGTRLTVT.

The chain is built from TRBV7-3 and TRBJ2-6, with D hard to call. Germline CDR1 SGHTA, CDR2 FQGTGA. The CDR3 extends over 22 amino acids. The V end was cut by 2 bases, the J end by 0 bases, with 26 bases between. In DNA, the CDR3 is TGTGCCAGCAGCTTAGAACGTCTTTCTGACGCAAAAATCAGCTCTGGGGCCAACGTCCTGACTTTC. Its translation: CASSLERLSDAKISSGANVLTF.

The rearrangement uses TRBV6-4 and TRBJ1-6; no definite D call. This CDR3 is built from 15 residues. CDR1 MRHNA and CDR2 SNTAGT come from the germline V gene. The V end was cut by 4 bases, the J end by 5 bases, with 12 bases between. CDR3 amino acids: CASSGRGQNNSPLHF. CDR3 coding DNA: TGTGCCAGCAGTGGCCGAGGTCAGAATAATTCACCCCTCCACTTT.

The chain employs TRBV7-2 and TRBJ1-1; 8 nucleotides line up with TRBD1. V lost 5 bases and J lost 8; bases outside the gene matches: 7. Per germline, CDR1 SGHTA and CDR2 FQGNSA. The CDR3 totals 13 residues. CDR3 bases: TGTGCCAGCAGCAAAGGTCGGGACAGGGAAGCTTTCTTT. It yields the protein CASSKGRDREAFF.

The chain uses TRBV5-1 and TRBJ1-5; no clear D. Germline V gene lookup returns CDR1 SGHRS and CDR2 YFSETQ. V was shortened by 0 bases and J by 6 bases, with 7 bases between the two germline ends. The CDR3 spans 13 residues. The CDR3 DNA is TGCGCCAGCAGCTTGGGGGCGGGTCAGCCCCAGCATTTT. The encoded protein is CASSLGAGQPQHF. The full variable domain, with the rest looked up from reference TRBV5-1 and TRBJ1-5, is KAGVTQTPRYLIKTRGQQVTLSCSPISGHRSVSWYQQTPGQGLQFLFEYFSETQRNKGNFPGRFSGRQFSNSRSEMNVSTLELGDSALYLCASSLGAGQPQHFGDGTRLSIL.

In this sample, this clone turned up once. The V and J genes are TRBV7-9 and TRBJ1-1, with TRBD1 as a possible D gene (6 bases). The V and J ends lost 5 bases and 1 base respectively, with 14 bases between them. Germline values: CDR1 SEHNR, CDR2 FQNEAQ (reference sequence). This CDR3 is 15 amino acids long. The DNA for the CDR3 is TGTGCCAGCAGCCCCGGGGGGCGGGCGAACACTGAAGCTTTCTTT. Encoded protein: CASSPGGRANTEAFF.

The chain recombines TRBV29-1 with TRBJ1-2; a possible D gene is TRBD1 (6 bases). Trimming stripped 7 bases from V and 0 bases from J, with 9 bases between. The CDR3 totals 12 residues. Germline V gene sequence: CDR1 SQVTM, CDR2 ANQGSEA. DNA for the CDR3: TGCAGCGGGGGGCAGGCTAACTATGGCTACACCTTC. Translation: CSGGQANYGYTF.

A word on this clone: Distinct nucleotide sequences in the sample also encode this CDR3. The CDR3 spells CASSSPGAYEQYF. CDR3 bases: TGTGCCAGCAGCTCCCCCGGAGCCTACGAGCAGTACTTC. The chain combines TRBV7-9 with TRBJ2-7; D gene ambiguous. The CDR3 runs to 13 residues. CDR1 SEHNR and CDR2 FQNEAQ come from the germline V gene (reference sequence). V shed 4 bases and J shed 2 bases, with 9 bases lying between them. The full variable domain, rest sourced from reference TRBV7-9 and TRBJ2-7, is DTGVSQNPRHKITKRGQNVTFRCDPISEHNRLYWYRQTLGQGPEFLTYFQNEAQLEKSRLLSDRFSAERPKGSFSTLEIQRTEQGDSAMYLCASSSPGAYEQYFGPGTRLTVT.

This clone was observed a single time. V gene TRBV4-3 combines with J gene TRBJ1-4; D call uncertain. V lost 2 bases, J lost 8 bases, and 15 bases lay in between. Germline V CDR1 and CDR2: LGHNA, YSLEER. The CDR3 is 15 amino acids. This CDR3 is CASSQNHQSGEKLFF. In DNA, the CDR3 is TGCGCCAGCAGCCAAAACCACCAATCCGGGGAAAAACTGTTTTTT.

The rearrangement joins TRBV28 to TRBJ1-2, with D possibly TRBD1 on 6 matching bases. This CDR3 has 14 amino acids. V shed 3 bases and J shed 1 base, with 9 bases lying between them. CDR1 and CDR2 (germline): MDHEN, SYDVKM. CDR3 sequence (DNA): TGTGCCAGCAGTTTGGACAGAAATAACTATGGCTACACCTTC. It translates to CASSLDRNNYGYTF.

This clone was seen just once. DNA of the CDR3: TGTGCCAGCGATTCGACAGGGGGTGGAGGCTACACCTTC. It is translated as CASDSTGGGGYTF. V gene TRBV27 combines with J gene TRBJ1-2; 9 bases fit TRBD1. Germline V CDR1 and CDR2: MNHEY, SMNVEV (reference sequence). The CDR3 has 13 amino acids. The trim removed 8 bases at V and 8 bases at J, leaving 9 bases unmatched.

The chain combines TRBV21-1 with TRBJ2-7. TRBV21-1 corresponds to a pseudogene. There are 13 residues in the CDR3. The CDR3 nucleotides are TGTGCCAGCAGCAAGAGAAGGTCCTACGAGCAGTACTTC. It codes for CASSKRRSYEQYF.

This clone was counted once. V usage is TRBV2 and J usage is TRBJ1-2; 7 bases agree with TRBD1. Germline-derived CDR1 and CDR2 are SNHLY and FYNNEI. The CDR3 is 15 residues long. V gave up 0 bases and J gave up 3 bases; unmatched junction bases: 4. The CDR3 sequence is CASSEAWDSDYGYTF. CDR3 DNA: TGTGCCAGCAGTGAAGCATGGGACAGCGACTATGGCTACACCTTC. Looking up the rest from reference TRBV2 and TRBJ1-2 gives the full variable domain: EPEVTQTPSHQVTQMGQEVILRCVPISNHLYFYWYRQILGQKVEFLVSFYNNEISEKSEIFDDQFSVERPDGSNFTLKIRSTKLEDSAMYFCASSEAWDSDYGYTFGSGTRLTVV.

The chain recombines TRBV13 with TRBJ1-2, with D possibly TRBD1 on 6 matching bases. The CDR3 has 13 amino acids. The germline V and J ends were trimmed by 5 bases and 5 bases, with 12 bases remaining between them. Looked up from germline, CDR1 is PRHDT and CDR2 is FYEKMQ (reference sequence). Here the CDR3 reads CASSLGHLYGYTF. The CDR3 region has the DNA TGTGCCAGCAGCCTGGGACATCTTTATGGCTACACCTTC.

The V gene is TRBV29-1, the J gene TRBJ2-5, with D hard to call. The CDR3 contains 13 residues. V lost 3 bases, J lost 0 bases, and 8 bases lay in between. CDR1 SQVTM and CDR2 ANQGSEA come from the germline V gene. The CDR3 nucleotides are TGCAGCGTTGATCGGCAGAACCAAGAGACCCAGTACTTC. It is translated as CSVDRQNQETQYF.

The V call is TRBV5-6, the J call TRBJ1-1; no firm D call. V gave up 1 base and J gave up 6 bases, with 19 bases separating them. This CDR3 spans 16 amino acids. The V gene's germline CDR1 is SGHDT and CDR2 YYEEEE. DNA of the CDR3: TGTGCCAGCAGCTTGTATTTTTATACAAGCCCTTCTGAAGCTTTCTTT. Amino acid sequence: CASSLYFYTSPSEAFF.

This chain links TRBV30 with TRBJ2-1, with a weak D call TRBD2 (5 bases). V lost 0 bases, J lost 6 bases, and 21 bases lay in between. CDR1 is GTSNPN, CDR2 SVGIG, per germline (reference sequence). This CDR3 region has 17 residues. The CDR3 loop is CAWSVGVGSIGSNEQFF. The DNA of the CDR3 is TGTGCCTGGAGTGTAGGTGTGGGGAGTATCGGTAGCAATGAGCAGTTCTTC.

The chain uses TRBV7-2 and TRBJ1-2; D gene unclear. The CDR3 totals 14 residues. The V end lost 2 bases, the J end lost 2 bases, and 9 bases lay between the germline ends. CDR1 and CDR2 (germline): SGHTA, FQGNSA. Written as DNA, the CDR3 is TGTGCCAGCAGCTTAAATAATAAGAACTATGGCTACACCTTC. This encodes CASSLNNKNYGYTF.

This clone was found a few times. V gene TRBV7-3 combines with J gene TRBJ1-2; D is uncertain. The CDR3 runs 14 residues. Germline lookup yields CDR1 SGHTA and CDR2 FQGTGA. Trimming left V 2 bases short and J 0 bases short, with 7 bases between. As DNA, the CDR3 is TGTGCCAGCAGCTTAGAGAGAGCTAACTATGGCTACACCTTC. Its protein is CASSLERANYGYTF. The full variable domain, with the rest looked up from reference TRBV7-3 and TRBJ1-2, is GAGVSQTPSNKVTEKGKYVELRCDPISGHTALYWYRQSLGQGPEFLIYFQGTGAADDSGLPNDRFFAVRPEGSVSTLKIQRTERGDSAVYLCASSLERANYGYTFGSGTRLTVV.

The rearrangement uses TRBV7-2 and TRBJ2-5; 8 nucleotides agree with TRBD2. CDR3 length: 16 residues. Germline CDR1 is SGHTA and CDR2 is FQGNSA. The V segment lost 5 bases and the J segment 2 bases; nucleotides outside the gene matches: 10. CDR3 nucleotide sequence: TGTGCCAGCAGCCCAAGCAAGCGGGGGCCTCAAGAGACCCAGTACTTC. Translating it yields CASSPSKRGPQETQYF.

The chain joins TRBV7-2 to TRBJ1-2, with D tentatively TRBD1 (5 bases). The CDR3 totals 16 residues. The V end was cut by 4 bases, the J end by 4 bases, with 19 bases between. The V gene's germline CDR1 is SGHTA and CDR2 FQGNSA. CDR3 sequence (DNA): TGTGCCAGCAGCTCTTACAACTTACGGGACTCCTATGGCTACACCTTC. It yields the protein CASSSYNLRDSYGYTF.

This rearrangement joins TRBV11-2 to TRBJ1-1, with D possibly TRBD1 on 6 matching bases. Between the trimmed V and J ends, which lost 5 bases and 5 bases, there was a span of 12 bases. In germline, CDR1 is SGHAT, CDR2 FQNNGV. The CDR3 is 13 amino acids. In nucleotides, the CDR3 is TGTGCCAGCAGCCAGGGGTGGGGAACTGAAGCTTTCTTT. This gives the protein CASSQGWGTEAFF.

The chain couples TRBV10-3 to TRBJ1-6; 8 positions agree with TRBD1. Germline trimming cut 10 bases from V and 7 bases from J; bases unmatched to any gene: 12. This CDR3 is built from 15 residues. Germline V gene lookup returns CDR1 ENHRY and CDR2 SYGVKD. CDR3 region: CATRMPTGENSPLHF. The DNA for the CDR3 is TGTGCCACACGGATGCCGACAGGGGAAAATTCACCCCTCCACTTT.

A single count supports this clone. The chain joins TRBV6-5 to TRBJ2-5; perhaps TRBD2 as D (7 bases). The CDR3 length is 15 residues. V was cut by 2 bases and J by 5 bases, with 15 bases left in between. Germline V lookup: CDR1 MNHEY, CDR2 SVGAGI. The CDR3 reads CASSYTGGRVETQYF. In DNA form, the CDR3 reads TGTGCCAGCAGTTACACCGGGGGGCGGGTGGAGACCCAGTACTTC.

This clone was counted once. CDR3 amino acids: CASSDWTGRNTIYF. CDR3 bases: TGCGCCAGCAGCGACTGGACAGGGAGAAACACCATATATTTT. This rearrangement joins TRBV4-1 to TRBJ1-3; 8 bases fit TRBD1. Germline CDR1 reads MGHRA; CDR2 reads YSYEKL. V shed 5 bases, J shed 5 bases, and the junction held 5 bases outside the gene matches. The CDR3 totals 14 residues.

The chain is built from TRBV7-8 and TRBJ2-3; tentatively, D is TRBD2 (6 bases). This CDR3 comprises 15 residues. Between the trimmed V and J ends, which lost 7 bases and 5 bases, there was a span of 19 bases. The germline V gene has CDR1 SGHVS and CDR2 FQNEAQ. The CDR3 region has the DNA TGTGCCAGCACCCCTCGGGGAGGCCGGGTAGATACGCAGTATTTT. Its protein product is CASTPRGGRVDTQYF.

The rearrangement uses TRBV4-3 and TRBJ1-2; 11 bases are shared with TRBD1. This CDR3 spans 18 amino acids. Trimming took 0 bases from V and 4 from J; bases not matched to a gene: 10. Germline V gene data show CDR1 as LGHNA and CDR2 as YSLEER. CDR3 nucleotides: TGCGCCAGCAGCCAAGATCCAGGACAGGGGGCGTTCGGCTATGGCTACACCTTC. This translates into CASSQDPGQGAFGYGYTF.

V and J are TRBV28 and TRBJ1-1, with D hard to call. Germline V gene data show CDR1 as MDHEN and CDR2 as SYDVKM. Trimming removed 7 bases at V and 6 bases at J, with 9 bases between. The CDR3 spans 11 residues. DNA of the CDR3: TGTGCCAGCATAAATAGCGCTGAAGCTTTCTTT. Translation: CASINSAEAFF.

J is TRBJ1-1 and V is TRBV7-6; TRBD1 might be the D (6 bases). The germline V gene has CDR1 SGHVS and CDR2 FNYEAQ. The V and J ends lost 5 bases and 2 bases respectively, with 15 bases between them. This CDR3 region has 15 residues. For the CDR3, the DNA is TGTGCCAGCAGCCCCAGCGGACAGATCAACACTGAAGCTTTCTTT. Its translation is CASSPSGQINTEAFF.

J is TRBJ1-2 and V is TRBV5-4; D possibly corresponds to TRBD1 (6 bases). This CDR3 comprises 14 residues. Trimming stripped 0 bases from V and 6 bases from J, with 12 bases between. Germline V gene sequence: CDR1 SGHNT, CDR2 YYREEE (reference sequence). The CDR3 protein is CASSLVHRDDGYTF. DNA of the CDR3: TGTGCCAGCAGCTTGGTTCACAGGGATGATGGCTACACCTTC.